This TCR beta chain was found in a study of follicular helper T cells after annual influenza vaccination. Documented time point: 2015-2016 season, pre-vaccination. Adults received seasonal inactivated influenza vaccine, with sorted blood CD4 subsets sequenced before and after. There are 14 residues in the CDR3. V was clipped by 3 bases and J by 1 base; unmatched bases: 3. Germline V gene data show CDR1 as KGHSH and CDR2 as LQKENI. The protocol was immunoSEQ multiplex PCR, while the TCRdb copy is restricted to in-frame clones and leaves out a portion. The sample carries about 5,600 clones, nearly 85% recorded once.

The source is an adult who received the influenza vaccine. The V gene is TRBV18, the J gene TRBJ2-7, with 7 bases matching TRBD1. The sequencing here drew on CXCR5- memory CD4+ T cells sorted from blood, taken on the day of influenza vaccination. The CDR3 here is CASSPGTDSYEQYF. In DNA form, the CDR3 reads TGTGCCAGCTCACCCGGGACAGATTCCTACGAGCAGTACTTC. The whole variable domain, remainder taken from reference TRBV18 and TRBJ2-7, is NAGVMQNPRHLVRRRGQEARLRCSPMKGHSHVYWYRQLPEEGLKFMVYLQKENIIDESGMPKERFSAEFPKEGPSILRIQQVVRGDSAAYFCASSPGTDSYEQYFGPGTRLTVT.